What follows is one T cell receptor beta chain and its context. The target antigen is unknown. The ends were cut back, 0 bases at V and 4 bases at J, with 14 bases in the middle. CDR1 is SGHNT, CDR2 YYREEE, per germline (reference sequence). The CDR3 has 16 residues. This sample stems from a study of T-cell reconstitution after alpha-beta-depleted transplantation in children. Overall study findings and caveats: Newly produced T cells mostly provided counts and TCRbeta diversity after one year, as hyperexpanded clones declined. Reportedly, only several hundred clones from non-depleted graft cells drove alpha-beta T-cell counts at about two months. Some patients showed high day-60 TCRbeta diversity, which derived from surviving recipient T cells and thymic progenitors.

TCRbeta library preparation incorporated unique molecular identifiers. Using its own MiXCR run on the PCR reads, TCRdb lists one record per CDR3 protein. The data show roughly 300,000 distinct CDR3 sequences, with approximately 10% seen just once and about 20% held by the top ten. The source was peripheral blood, collected 180 days after TCRalphabeta/CD19-depleted stem cell transplant. The clonotype comes from a male patient between 2 and 15 years old who had a stem cell transplant for chronic granulomatous disease, so the T cells may come from the graft donor. The chain combines TRBV5-4 with TRBJ2-1, with D perhaps TRBD1 (6 bases). The CDR3 is CASSLVRGDRYNEQFF. CDR3 nucleotide sequence: TGTGCCAGCAGCTTGGTAAGGGGAGACAGGTACAATGAGCAGTTCTTC.